The following is a T cell receptor beta chain sequence with its context. Its antigen is currently unknown. Produced via immunoSEQ multiplex PCR; TCRdb's table is partial and in-frame only. The sample yields roughly 110,000 clones, approximately 77% seen once. This CDR3 spans 13 amino acids. Germline loops: CDR1 SGHDT, CDR2 YYEEEE. V dropped 0 bases and J dropped 3 bases, with 7 bases sitting between them. The study gave focal radiation plus ipilimumab CTLA-4 blockade to patients with chemo-refractory metastatic non-small-cell lung cancer. The data are from a study of radiotherapy plus CTLA-4 blockade in lung cancer. At the level of the study: Patients showed objective responses in about 20% of cases, and disease control was achieved by under 35%.

General study results and limits: Dynamics of early blood T cell clones, together with interferon-beta, were reportedly the best predictors of response. Blood-borne expansion of tumor-derived TCR clones followed radiotherapy plus ipilimumab.

The source is a human donor with non-small cell lung cancer that progressed on radiotherapy plus ipilimumab. Some clones in this sample may be carry-over from other donors' samples. The sequencing used peripheral blood, collected from a patient treated with radiotherapy plus ipilimumab. The chain joins TRBV5-6 to TRBJ2-7; D ambiguous. The CDR3 loop reads CASSLVARYEQYF. The CDR3 DNA sequence: TGTGCCAGCAGCTTGGTGGCTCGCTACGAGCAGTACTTC.